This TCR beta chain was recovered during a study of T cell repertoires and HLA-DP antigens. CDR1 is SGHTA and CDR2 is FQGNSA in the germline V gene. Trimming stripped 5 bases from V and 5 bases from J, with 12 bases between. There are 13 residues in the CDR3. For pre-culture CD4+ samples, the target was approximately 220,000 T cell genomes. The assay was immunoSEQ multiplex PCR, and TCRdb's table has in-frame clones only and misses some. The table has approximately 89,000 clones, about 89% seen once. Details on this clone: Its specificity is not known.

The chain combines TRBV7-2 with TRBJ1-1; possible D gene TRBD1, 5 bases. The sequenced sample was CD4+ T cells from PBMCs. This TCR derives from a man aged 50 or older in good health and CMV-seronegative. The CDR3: CASSPRVLTEAFF. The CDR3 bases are TGTGCCAGCAGCCCCAGGGTCCTTACTGAAGCTTTCTTT. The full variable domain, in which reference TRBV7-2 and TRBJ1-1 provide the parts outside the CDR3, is GAGVSQSPSNKVTEKGKDVELRCDPISGHTALYWYRQSLGQGLEFLIYFQGNSAPDKSGLPSDRFSAERTGGSVSTLTIQRTQQEDSAVYLCASSPRVLTEAFFGQGTRLTVV.